This T cell receptor beta chain stems from a study of blood T cell repertoires in COVID-19. Study in general: Acute and convalescent COVID-19 samples came from the United States, Italy and Spain. T cells, B-cell-depleted T cells, or PBMCs supplied cDNA or gDNA.

The table came from immunoSEQ multiplex PCR; TCRdb's copy has only in-frame clones and leaves some out. This table has 20,000 to 30,000 clones, approximately 88% appearing once. The sequence was obtained from a man between 65 and 79 years old with COVID-19, enrolled during active disease. Material: peripheral blood.

The CDR3 DNA reads TGTGCTAGTGGTTTGGGGACAAGCTCTGGAAACACCATATATTTT. Protein sequence: CASGLGTSSGNTIYF. The J gene is TRBJ1-3, the V gene TRBV12-5; tentatively, D is TRBD1 (5 bases). This CDR3 is 15 amino acids long. V was shortened by 1 base and J by 0 bases, with 7 bases between the two germline ends. Germline loops: CDR1 LGHNT, CDR2 FRNRAP.